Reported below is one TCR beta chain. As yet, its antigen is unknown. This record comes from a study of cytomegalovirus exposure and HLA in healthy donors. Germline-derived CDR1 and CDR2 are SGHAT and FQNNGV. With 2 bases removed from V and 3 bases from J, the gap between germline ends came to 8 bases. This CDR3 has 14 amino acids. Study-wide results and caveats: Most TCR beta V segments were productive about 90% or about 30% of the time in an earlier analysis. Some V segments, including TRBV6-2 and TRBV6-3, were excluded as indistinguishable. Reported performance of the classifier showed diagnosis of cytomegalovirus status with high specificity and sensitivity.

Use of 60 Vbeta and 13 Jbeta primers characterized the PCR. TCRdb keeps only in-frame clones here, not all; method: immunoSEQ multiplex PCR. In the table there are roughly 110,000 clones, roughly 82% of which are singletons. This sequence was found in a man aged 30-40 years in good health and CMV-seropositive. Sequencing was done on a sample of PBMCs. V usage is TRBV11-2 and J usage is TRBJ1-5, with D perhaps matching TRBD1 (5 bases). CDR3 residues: CASSLTGSNQPQHF. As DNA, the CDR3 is TGTGCCAGCAGCTTAACAGGATCCAATCAGCCCCAGCATTTT. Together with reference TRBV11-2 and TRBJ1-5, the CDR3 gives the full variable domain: EAGVAQSPRYKIIEKRQSVAFWCNPISGHATLYWYQQILGQGPKLLIQFQNNGVVDDSQLPKDRFSAERLKGVDSTLKIQPAKLEDSAVYLCASSLTGSNQPQHFGDGTRLSIL.